The next 9 T cell receptor beta chains were all read from a single sample in a study of blood T cell repertoires in COVID-19. Profiled with immunoSEQ multiplex PCR; TCRdb holds only in-frame clones, not every one. This sample has roughly 300,000 clones, with approximately 91% found just once. Material for sequencing was peripheral blood. The receptors were gathered from a woman aged 25 to 39 with COVID-19, enrolled during active disease.

J is TRBJ1-4 and V is TRBV28; 9 nucleotides line up with TRBD1. With V trimmed by 6 bases and J by 7 bases, 6 bases remained unmatched. The CDR3 is 14 amino acids. Germline CDR1 reads MDHEN; CDR2 reads SYDVKM. DNA for the CDR3: TGTGCCAGCAGCTCTACAGGGGGCTTTGAAAAACTGTTTTTT. Residues: CASSSTGGFEKLFF.

V and J are TRBV7-9 and TRBJ1-1; D is perhaps TRBD1 (6 bases). Germline CDR1 is SEHNR and CDR2 is FQNEAQ (reference sequence). The length of the CDR3 is 12 residues. With 6 bases removed from V and 13 bases from J, the gap between germline ends came to 18 bases. The CDR3: CASRLVGSQGFF. CDR3 sequence (DNA): TGTGCCAGCAGACTCGTGGGGTCACAGGGTTTCTTT.

The DNA of the CDR3 is TGTGCCAGCAGCGTGGGACAAAGCAATCAGCCCCAGCATTTT. Translating gives CASSVGQSNQPQHF. This chain joins TRBV25-1 and TRBJ1-5; tentative D call: TRBD1 (6 bases). The CDR3 runs 14 residues. Trimming shortened V by 6 bases and J by 1 base, and 10 bases separated the two germline ends. Germline CDR1 is MGHDK and CDR2 is SYGVNS. The full variable domain, rest sourced from reference TRBV25-1 and TRBJ1-5, is EADIYQTPRYLVIGTGKKITLECSQTMGHDKMYWYQQDPGMELHLIHYSYGVNSTEKGDLSSESTVSRIRTEHFPLTLESARPSHTSQYLCASSVGQSNQPQHFGDGTRLSIL.

V usage is TRBV7-8 and J usage is TRBJ2-1; 9 bases agree with TRBD2. Germline V lookup: CDR1 SGHVS, CDR2 FQNEAQ. This CDR3 comprises 15 residues. With 2 bases clipped from V and 6 bases from J, the junction kept 5 bases outside the gene matches. The CDR3 spells CASSLLAGVSNEQFF. In nucleotides, the CDR3 is TGTGCCAGCAGCTTATTAGCGGGAGTTAGCAATGAGCAGTTCTTC.

The gene calls are TRBV19 and TRBJ1-5; D perhaps matches TRBD1 (5 bases). V lost 7 bases to trimming and J lost 3 bases, with 13 bases between them. Germline CDR1 reads LNHDA; CDR2 reads SQIVND (reference sequence). The length of the CDR3 is 14 residues. This CDR3 is CASTLDSNNQPQHF. For the CDR3, the DNA is TGTGCCAGTACCCTCGACAGCAACAATCAGCCCCAGCATTTT.

J is TRBJ2-1 and V is TRBV11-2, with D uncertain. Germline CDR1 and CDR2: SGHAT and FQNNGV. Trimming removed 1 base from V and 1 base from J, with 8 bases in between. The CDR3 length is 15 residues. Written as DNA, the CDR3 is TGTGCCAGCAGCTTAGGGCAGGAATCCTACAATGAGCAGTTCTTC. This encodes CASSLGQESYNEQFF.

The V gene is TRBV7-3, the J gene TRBJ2-1; 13 bases map to TRBD2. The CDR3 sequence is 16 residues long. Germline loops: CDR1 SGHTA, CDR2 FQGTGA. J lost 5 bases, V lost 1 base, and 2 bases had no gene match. CDR3 in DNA: TGTGCCAGCAGCTTAAGTGGGACTAGCGGGGACAATGAGCAGTTCTTC. Residues: CASSLSGTSGDNEQFF.

The rearrangement uses TRBV11-2 and TRBJ2-1; 10 bases agree with TRBD2. V shed 4 bases and J 0 bases; nucleotides not matched to a gene: 6. The germline V gene encodes CDR1 SGHAT and CDR2 FQNNGV. This CDR3 comprises 17 residues. The CDR3 sequence: CASSSELAGGSYNEQFF. The CDR3 coding sequence is TGTGCCAGCAGCTCAGAGTTAGCGGGAGGCTCCTACAATGAGCAGTTCTTC. The complete variable domain, with remaining parts taken from reference TRBV11-2 and TRBJ2-1, reads EAGVAQSPRYKIIEKRQSVAFWCNPISGHATLYWYQQILGQGPKLLIQFQNNGVVDDSQLPKDRFSAERLKGVDSTLKIQPAKLEDSAVYLCASSSELAGGSYNEQFFGPGTRLTVL.

The chain links TRBV2 to TRBJ2-6; perhaps TRBD1 as D (6 bases). Per the germline V gene, CDR1 is SNHLY and CDR2 is FYNNEI. V was trimmed by 7 bases and J by 0 bases, leaving 16 bases between them. This CDR3 is 17 amino acids long. CDR3 sequence: CASTQTGTPSGANVLTF. CDR3 DNA sequence: TGTGCCAGCACCCAGACAGGCACCCCCTCTGGGGCCAACGTCCTGACTTTC.